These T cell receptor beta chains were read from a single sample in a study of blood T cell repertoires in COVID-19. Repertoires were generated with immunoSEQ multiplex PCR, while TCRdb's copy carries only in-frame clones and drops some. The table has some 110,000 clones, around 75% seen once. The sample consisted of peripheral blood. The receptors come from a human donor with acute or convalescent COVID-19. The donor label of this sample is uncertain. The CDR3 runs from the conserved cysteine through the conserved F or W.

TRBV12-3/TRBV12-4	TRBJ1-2	CASSLGDGYTF
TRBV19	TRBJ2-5	CASSSGIQETQYF
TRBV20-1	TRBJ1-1	CSASTGITEAFF
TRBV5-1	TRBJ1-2	CASSLTGFDGYTF
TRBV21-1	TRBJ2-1	CASSKPSGGYNEQFF
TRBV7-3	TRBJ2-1	CASSSSNYNEQFF
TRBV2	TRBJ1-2	CASNNGGIDYGYTF
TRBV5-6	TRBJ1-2	CASLHRGSNYGYTF
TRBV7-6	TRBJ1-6	CASSFAGIDSPLHF
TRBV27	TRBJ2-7	CASSLRDRGYEQYF
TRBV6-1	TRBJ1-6	CASSETRGRTPLHF
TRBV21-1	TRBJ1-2	CASSKAFPGRRYYGYTF
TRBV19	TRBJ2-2	CASSIGTSGGESTGELFF
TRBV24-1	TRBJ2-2	CATSDLLAGGDTGELFF
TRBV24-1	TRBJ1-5	CATSDSGQGGNQPQHF
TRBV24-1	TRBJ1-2	CATSLETGDGYTF
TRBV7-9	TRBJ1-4	CASSLQGDEKLFF
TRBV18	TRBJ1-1	CASSPPNTGFDVFF
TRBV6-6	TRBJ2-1	CASGNNEQFF
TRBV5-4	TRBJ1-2	CASSPNRGSLYGYTF
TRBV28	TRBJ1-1	CASNTHGGDTEAFF
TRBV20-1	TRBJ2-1	CSASGSGSSYNEQFF
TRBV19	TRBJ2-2	CASSPSWGGDTGELFF
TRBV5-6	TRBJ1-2	CASSFRGGRNYGYTF
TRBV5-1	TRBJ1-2	CASSLLFGEVHGYTF
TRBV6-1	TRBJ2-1	CASSEGGTTYNEQFF
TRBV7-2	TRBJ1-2	CASSLGGYNYGYTF
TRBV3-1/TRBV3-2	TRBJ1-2	CASSQGPSGQYYGYTF
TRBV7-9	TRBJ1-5	CASSFHGREGDSNQPQHF
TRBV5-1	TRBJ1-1	CASSLAGPNTEAFF
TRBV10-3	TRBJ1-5	CAIRSGGAGNQPQHF
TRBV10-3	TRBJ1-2	CAISVGQGDGYGYTF
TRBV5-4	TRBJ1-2	CASSLVVLGDYGYTF
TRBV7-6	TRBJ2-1	CASSSGGTSGSYNEQFF
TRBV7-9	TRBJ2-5	CASGPTLRTGGRETQYF
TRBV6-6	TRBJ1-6	CASENPYNSPLHF
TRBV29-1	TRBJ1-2	CSVRSGAGYEDTF
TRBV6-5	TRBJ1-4	CASSYRPVPNEKLFF
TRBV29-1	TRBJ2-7	CSVELSGKGYEQYF
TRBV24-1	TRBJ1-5	CATSDPGGQPQHF
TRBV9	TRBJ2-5	CASSVGHPLQETQYF
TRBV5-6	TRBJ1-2	CASSLLSGNSYGYTF
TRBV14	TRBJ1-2	CASSRGLKTNYGYTF
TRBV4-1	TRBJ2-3	CASSFAYRGSTDTQYF
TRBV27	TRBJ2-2	CASSLLGPHTGELFF
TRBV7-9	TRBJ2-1	CASSPEQGKQFF
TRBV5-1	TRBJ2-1	CASSLAGQDYNEQFF
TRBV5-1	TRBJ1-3	CASSLAGQGGNTIYF
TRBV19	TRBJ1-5	CASSIKQNSNQPQHF
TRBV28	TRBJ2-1	CATQLGLWASYNEQFF
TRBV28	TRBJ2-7	CASSIDRGASSYEQYF
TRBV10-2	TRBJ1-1	CASSSLKNTEAFF
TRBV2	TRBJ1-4	CASQRGANEKLFF
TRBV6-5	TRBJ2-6	CASSSVVGANVLTF
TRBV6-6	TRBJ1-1	CASRKNDRGNTEAFF
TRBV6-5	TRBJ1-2	CASTSPEEGAYGYTF